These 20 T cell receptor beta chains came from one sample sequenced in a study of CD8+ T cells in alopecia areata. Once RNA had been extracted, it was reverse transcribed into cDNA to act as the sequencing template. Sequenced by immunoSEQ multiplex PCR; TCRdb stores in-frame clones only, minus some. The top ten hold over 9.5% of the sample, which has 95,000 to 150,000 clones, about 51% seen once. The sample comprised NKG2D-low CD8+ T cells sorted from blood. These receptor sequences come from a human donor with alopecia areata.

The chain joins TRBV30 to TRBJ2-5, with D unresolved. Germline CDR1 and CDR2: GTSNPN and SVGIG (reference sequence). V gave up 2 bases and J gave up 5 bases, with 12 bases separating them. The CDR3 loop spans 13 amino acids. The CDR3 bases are TGTGCCTGGAGTCGAATGGGAATGGAGACCCAGTACTTC. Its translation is CAWSRMGMETQYF.

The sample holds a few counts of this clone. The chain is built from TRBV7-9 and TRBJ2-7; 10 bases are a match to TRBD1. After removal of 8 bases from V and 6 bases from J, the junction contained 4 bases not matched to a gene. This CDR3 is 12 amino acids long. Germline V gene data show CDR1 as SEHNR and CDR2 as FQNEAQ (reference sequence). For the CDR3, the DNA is TGTGCCAGCGGCAGGACAGGGGGCGAGCAGTACTTC. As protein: CASGRTGGEQYF.

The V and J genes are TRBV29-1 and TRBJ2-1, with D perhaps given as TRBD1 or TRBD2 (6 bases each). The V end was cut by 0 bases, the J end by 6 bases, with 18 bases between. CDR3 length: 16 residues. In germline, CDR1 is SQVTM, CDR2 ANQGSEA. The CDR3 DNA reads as TGCAGCGTTGAAGACGTTAGGGGGGACTCTCGCAATGAGCAGTTCTTC. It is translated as CSVEDVRGDSRNEQFF.

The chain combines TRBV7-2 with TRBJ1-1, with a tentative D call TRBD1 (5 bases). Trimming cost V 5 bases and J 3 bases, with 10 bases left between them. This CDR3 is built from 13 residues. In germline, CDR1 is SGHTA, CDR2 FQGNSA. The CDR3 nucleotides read TGTGCCAGCAGCCAACCGGGGCACACTGAAGCTTTCTTT. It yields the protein CASSQPGHTEAFF.

CDR3 in DNA: TGTGCCAGCACCACTATAGCGGGAGGGTCCTACAATGAGCAGTTCTTC. This gives the protein CASTTIAGGSYNEQFF. The rearrangement joins TRBV28 to TRBJ2-1, with TRBD2 matching 11 bases. The germline V gene has CDR1 MDHEN and CDR2 SYDVKM. V shed 7 bases and J 1 base; nucleotides not matched to a gene: 6. The CDR3 is 16 residues long.

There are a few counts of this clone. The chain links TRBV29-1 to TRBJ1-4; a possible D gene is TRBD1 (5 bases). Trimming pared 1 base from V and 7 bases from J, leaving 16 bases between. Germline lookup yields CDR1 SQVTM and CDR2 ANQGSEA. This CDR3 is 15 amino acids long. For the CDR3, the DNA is TGCAGCGTTGAAGCCGGGGCGGCTGCCGGTGAAAAACTGTTTTTT. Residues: CSVEAGAAAGEKLFF.

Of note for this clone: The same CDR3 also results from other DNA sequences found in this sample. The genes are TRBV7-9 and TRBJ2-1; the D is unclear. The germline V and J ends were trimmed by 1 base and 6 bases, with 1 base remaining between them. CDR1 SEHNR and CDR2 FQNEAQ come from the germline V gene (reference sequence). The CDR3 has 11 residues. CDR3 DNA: TGTGCCAGCAGCTTAGGCAATGAGCAGTTCTTC. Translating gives CASSLGNEQFF.

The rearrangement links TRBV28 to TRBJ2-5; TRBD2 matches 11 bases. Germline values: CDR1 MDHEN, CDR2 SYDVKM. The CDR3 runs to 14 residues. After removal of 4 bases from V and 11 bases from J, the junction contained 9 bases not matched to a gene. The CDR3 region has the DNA TGTGCCAGCAGTTCCCAGACTAGCGGGAAAGTTCAGTACTTC. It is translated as CASSSQTSGKVQYF.

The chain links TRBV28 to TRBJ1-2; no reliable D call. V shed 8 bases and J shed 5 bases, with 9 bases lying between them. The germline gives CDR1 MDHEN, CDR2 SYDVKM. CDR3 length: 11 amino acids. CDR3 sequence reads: CASGRGYGYTF. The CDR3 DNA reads TGTGCCAGCGGTAGAGGTTATGGCTACACCTTC.

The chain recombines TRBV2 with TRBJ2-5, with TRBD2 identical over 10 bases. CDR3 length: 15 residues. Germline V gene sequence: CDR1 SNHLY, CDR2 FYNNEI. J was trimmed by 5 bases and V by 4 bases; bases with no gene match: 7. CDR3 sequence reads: CASSGKLAGMETQYF. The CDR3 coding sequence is TGTGCCAGCAGTGGTAAACTAGCGGGGATGGAGACCCAGTACTTC. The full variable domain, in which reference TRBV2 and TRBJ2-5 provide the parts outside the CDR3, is EPEVTQTPSHQVTQMGQEVILRCVPISNHLYFYWYRQILGQKVEFLVSFYNNEISEKSEIFDDQFSVERPDGSNFTLKIRSTKLEDSAMYFCASSGKLAGMETQYFGPGTRLLVL.

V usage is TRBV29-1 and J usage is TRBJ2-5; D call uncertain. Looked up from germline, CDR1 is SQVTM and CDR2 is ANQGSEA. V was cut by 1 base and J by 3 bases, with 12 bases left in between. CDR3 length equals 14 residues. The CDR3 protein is CSVEGSGIEETQYF. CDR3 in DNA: TGCAGCGTTGAAGGGTCAGGTATTGAAGAGACCCAGTACTTC.

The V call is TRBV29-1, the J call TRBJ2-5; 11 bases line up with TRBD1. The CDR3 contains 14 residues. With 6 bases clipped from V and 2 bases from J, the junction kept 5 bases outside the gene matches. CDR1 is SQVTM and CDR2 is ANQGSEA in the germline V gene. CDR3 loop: CSVSDRGRQETQYF. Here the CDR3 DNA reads TGCAGCGTCTCGGACAGGGGGCGTCAAGAGACCCAGTACTTC.

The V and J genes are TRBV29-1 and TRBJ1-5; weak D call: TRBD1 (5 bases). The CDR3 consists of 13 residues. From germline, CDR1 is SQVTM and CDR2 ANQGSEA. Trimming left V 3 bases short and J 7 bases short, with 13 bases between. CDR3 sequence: CSVEESGDQPQHF. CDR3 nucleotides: TGCAGCGTTGAGGAGTCCGGGGACCAGCCCCAGCATTTT.

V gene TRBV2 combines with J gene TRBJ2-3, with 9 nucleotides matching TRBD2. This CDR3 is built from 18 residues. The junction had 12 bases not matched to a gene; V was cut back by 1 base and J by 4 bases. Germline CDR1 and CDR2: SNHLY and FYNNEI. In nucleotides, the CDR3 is TGTGCCAGCAGTGAAGAACTATATAGCGGGAGTCTACCAGATACGCAGTATTTT. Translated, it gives CASSEELYSGSLPDTQYF.

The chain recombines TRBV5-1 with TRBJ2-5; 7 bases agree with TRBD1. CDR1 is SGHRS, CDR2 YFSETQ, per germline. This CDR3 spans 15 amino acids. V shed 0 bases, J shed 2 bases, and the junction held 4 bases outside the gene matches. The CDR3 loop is CASSLGGGQQETQYF. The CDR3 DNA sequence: TGCGCCAGCAGCTTGGGAGGGGGACAGCAAGAGACCCAGTACTTC. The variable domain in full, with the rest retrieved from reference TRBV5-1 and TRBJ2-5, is KAGVTQTPRYLIKTRGQQVTLSCSPISGHRSVSWYQQTPGQGLQFLFEYFSETQRNKGNFPGRFSGRQFSNSRSEMNVSTLELGDSALYLCASSLGGGQQETQYFGPGTRLLVL.

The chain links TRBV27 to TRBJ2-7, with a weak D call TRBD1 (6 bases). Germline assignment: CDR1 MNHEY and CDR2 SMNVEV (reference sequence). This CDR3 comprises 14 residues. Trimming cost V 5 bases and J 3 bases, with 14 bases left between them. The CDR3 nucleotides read TGTGCCAGCAGTCCCAGGACAGCCCGCTACGAGCAGTACTTC. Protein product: CASSPRTARYEQYF.

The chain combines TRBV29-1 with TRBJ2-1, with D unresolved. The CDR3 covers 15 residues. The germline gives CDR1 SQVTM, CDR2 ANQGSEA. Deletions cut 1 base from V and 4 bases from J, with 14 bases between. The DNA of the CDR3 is TGCAGCGTTGAAGGAGTGCACACCCCTTACAATGAGCAGTTCTTC. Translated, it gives CSVEGVHTPYNEQFF.

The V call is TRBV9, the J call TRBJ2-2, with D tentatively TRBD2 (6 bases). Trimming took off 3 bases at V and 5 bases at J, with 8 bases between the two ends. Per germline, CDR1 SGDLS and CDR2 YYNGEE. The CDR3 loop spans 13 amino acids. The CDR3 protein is CASSAGVTGELFF. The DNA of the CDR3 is TGTGCCAGCAGCGCGGGAGTTACCGGGGAGCTGTTTTTT.

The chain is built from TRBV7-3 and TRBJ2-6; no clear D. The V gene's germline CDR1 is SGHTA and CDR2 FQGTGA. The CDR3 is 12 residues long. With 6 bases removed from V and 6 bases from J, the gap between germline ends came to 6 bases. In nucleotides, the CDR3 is TGTGCCAGCAGTCCAGTGGCCAACGTCCTGACTTTC. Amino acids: CASSPVANVLTF.

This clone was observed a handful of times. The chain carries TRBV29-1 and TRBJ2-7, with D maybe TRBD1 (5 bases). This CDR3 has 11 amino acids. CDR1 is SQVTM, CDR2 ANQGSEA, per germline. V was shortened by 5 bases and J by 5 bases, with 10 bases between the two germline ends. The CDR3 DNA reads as TGCAGCGTTAACAGGTTGAACGAGCAGTACTTC. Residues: CSVNRLNEQYF.